This is a list of T cell receptor beta chains from one sample in a study of blood T cell repertoires in COVID-19. The assay was immunoSEQ multiplex PCR, and TCRdb's table has in-frame clones only and misses some. The sample carries over 200,000 clones, just over 85% recorded once. Sequencing used peripheral blood. These receptors all come from a man aged 45-65 years with COVID-19, enrolled during active disease. Each CDR3 is given with its conserved first and last residue. The D gene is left open where the match is weak. Only some rows state a clone size, as once, few, many or a class for expanded clones.

j_call d_call clone_size v_call cdr3_aa cdr3_nt
TRBJ1-1 NA NA TRBV9 CASSANMNTEAFF TGTGCCAGCAGCGCCAACATGAACACTGAAGCTTTCTTT
TRBJ2-7 NA NA TRBV19 CASSKDSPHEQYF TGTGCCAGTAGTAAGGACAGTCCCCACGAGCAGTACTTC
TRBJ2-7 NA once TRBV28 CASRQGFEQYF TGTGCCAGCAGGCAGGGATTCGAGCAGTACTTC
TRBJ2-2 NA NA TRBV9 CASSVGGGNGELFF TGTGCCAGCAGCGTAGGAGGAGGGAACGGGGAGCTGTTTTTT
TRBJ2-1 NA NA TRBV7-9 CASSSDWSEQFF TGTGCCAGCAGCTCCGACTGGAGTGAGCAGTTCTTC
TRBJ2-7 NA NA TRBV7-9 CASSREGNYEQYF TGTGCCAGCAGCCGCGAGGGAAACTACGAGCAGTACTTC
TRBJ2-1 TRBD1 NA TRBV27 CASSQQQGAVNEQFF TGTGCCAGCAGTCAGCAACAGGGGGCGGTCAATGAGCAGTTCTTC
TRBJ1-1 NA NA TRBV11-2 CASSLWTMEAFF TGTGCCAGCAGCTTGTGGACAATGGAAGCTTTCTTT
TRBJ1-3 NA NA TRBV7-2 CASSLVRAGSSGNTIYF TGTGCCAGCAGCTTAGTTCGGGCGGGATCCTCTGGAAACACCATATATTTT
TRBJ2-7 TRBD2 NA TRBV27 CASSLKISSGSFYEQYF TGTGCCAGCAGTTTAAAAATCTCTAGCGGGAGTTTCTACGAGCAGTACTTC
TRBJ2-1 NA once TRBV4-1 CASSQGLTAYNEQFF TGCGCCAGCAGCCAAGGCCTAACTGCCTACAATGAGCAGTTCTTC
TRBJ2-3 TRBD2 NA TRBV29-1 CSVETAGGPLDTQYF TGCAGCGTTGAAACGGCGGGAGGGCCTTTGGATACGCAGTATTTT
TRBJ1-4 NA NA TRBV23-1 CASNQTGRRSGLIIEKLFF TGCGCCAGCAACCAAACAGGCCGTCGAAGCGGGTTAATTATCGAAAAACTGTTTTTT
TRBJ2-7 TRBD1 once TRBV29-1 CSVEGQGVEQYF TGCAGCGTTGAAGGACAGGGTGTCGAGCAGTACTTC
TRBJ2-3 NA NA TRBV5-1 CASFGTTQSGTGTDTQYF TGCGCCAGCTTCGGGACAACCCAGAGCGGTACTGGCACAGATACGCAGTATTTT
TRBJ2-5 TRBD2 NA TRBV12-3/TRBV12-4 CASEREGGETQYF TGTGCCAGCGAGCGGGAGGGGGGGGAGACCCAGTACTTC
TRBJ2-3 TRBD2 NA TRBV7-2 CASSPRSGEEDTQYF TGTGCCAGCAGTCCACGCAGCGGGGAGGAGGATACGCAGTATTTT
TRBJ1-6 NA few TRBV19 CASSMMEQGNSPLHF TGTGCCAGTAGTATGATGGAACAGGGCAATTCACCCCTCCACTTT
TRBJ1-2 NA NA TRBV6-5 CASSPRIAGYTF TGTGCCAGCAGTCCCCGTATAGCTGGCTACACCTTC
TRBJ2-3 TRBD2 NA TRBV5-4 CASSLYRGDGTDTQYF TGTGCCAGCAGCTTGTACCGGGGGGACGGCACAGATACGCAGTATTTT
TRBJ1-2 NA NA TRBV28 CASRGAGSGAFNYGYTF TGTGCCAGCAGAGGGGCCGGGAGTGGGGCCTTCAACTATGGCTACACCTTC
TRBJ1-5 NA few TRBV6-2/TRBV6-3 CASSSRGRNQPQHF TGTGCCAGCAGTTCCAGGGGACGCAATCAGCCCCAGCATTTT
TRBJ1-2 NA NA TRBV18 CASSPGRNYGYTF TGTGCCAGCTCACCAGGGAGAAACTATGGCTACACCTTC
TRBJ2-1 TRBD2 NA TRBV3-1/TRBV3-2 CASSQDSGGEQFF TGTGCCAGCAGCCAAGATTCGGGGGGAGAGCAGTTCTTC
TRBJ2-5 NA NA TRBV5-1 CASSLVSGGQETQYF TGCGCCAGCAGCTTGGTGTCTGGCGGCCAAGAGACCCAGTACTTC
TRBJ2-7 TRBD1 NA TRBV19 CASSIVGTGAYEQYF TGTGCCAGTAGTATAGTAGGGACAGGGGCCTACGAGCAGTACTTC
TRBJ1-3 NA NA TRBV28 CASGSAEGNTIYF TGTGCCAGCGGCTCAGCGGAGGGAAACACCATATATTTT
TRBJ1-1 TRBD1 NA TRBV19 CASSPRQGGGAFF TGTGCCAGTAGTCCCCGACAGGGTGGGGGAGCTTTCTTT
TRBJ2-3 TRBD2 NA TRBV30 CAWSPGLAGGAFTDTQYF TGTGCCTGGAGCCCGGGACTAGCGGGGGGGGCTTTCACAGATACGCAGTATTTT
TRBJ2-3 TRBD2 once TRBV2 CASSPGLAGYTDTQYF TGTGCCAGCAGCCCAGGGCTAGCGGGCTACACAGATACGCAGTATTTT
TRBJ2-3 NA once TRBV12-3/TRBV12-4 CASSSTGYTQYF TGTGCCAGCAGTTCCACAGGGTATACGCAGTATTTT
TRBJ2-4 NA once TRBV5-6 CASSLLAGDKNIQYF TGTGCCAGCAGCTTACTGGCAGGGGATAAAAACATTCAGTACTTC
TRBJ2-5 TRBD2 NA TRBV15 CATSREGGALGETQYF TGTGCCACCAGCAGAGAGGGAGGGGCGCTGGGAGAGACCCAGTACTTC
TRBJ1-5 TRBD1 NA TRBV24-1 CATTPSQGHNQPQHF TGTGCCACCACTCCCTCACAGGGGCACAATCAGCCCCAGCATTTT
TRBJ1-4 NA few TRBV28 CASSVQGIFEKLFF TGTGCCAGCAGCGTACAGGGAATTTTTGAAAAACTGTTTTTT
TRBJ2-1 TRBD2 few TRBV29-1 CSVSSGSSNEQFF TGCAGCGTTTCTAGCGGGAGTTCCAATGAGCAGTTCTTC
TRBJ2-1 TRBD2 NA TRBV7-8 CASNGGGAGGFNEQFF TGTGCCAGCAACGGCGGGGGGGCGGGAGGATTTAATGAGCAGTTCTTC
TRBJ2-7 TRBD2 NA TRBV6-5 CASSGEAGGGAEQYF TGTGCCAGCAGCGGAGAGGCGGGAGGAGGGGCCGAGCAGTACTTC
TRBJ2-5 NA NA TRBV30 CAWSVSGGRTQYF TGTGCCTGGAGTGTATCAGGGGGGAGGACCCAGTACTTC
TRBJ2-7 NA NA TRBV12-3/TRBV12-4 CASSQRGTDEQYF TGTGCCAGCAGCCAACGCGGGACGGACGAGCAGTACTTC
TRBJ2-1 TRBD2 NA TRBV5-8 CVSSSVGLGRNEQFF TGTGTCAGCAGCTCCGTCGGACTAGGGCGCAATGAGCAGTTCTTC
TRBJ1-5 TRBD1 NA TRBV7-2 CASSFRQGDQPQHF TGTGCCAGCAGCTTTAGACAGGGCGATCAGCCCCAGCATTTT
TRBJ1-5 NA NA TRBV2 CAGPEQGYSNQPQHF TGTGCCGGACCTGAACAGGGATATAGCAATCAGCCCCAGCATTTT
TRBJ2-2 NA NA TRBV5-6 CASSLPGGELFF TGTGCCAGCAGCTTGCCCGGCGGGGAGCTGTTTTTT
TRBJ1-2 NA few TRBV18 CASSPRSGAKDYGYTF TGTGCCAGCTCACCACGTTCTGGGGCCAAGGACTATGGCTACACCTTC
TRBJ2-5 NA NA TRBV3-1/TRBV3-2 CASSQDRGGGRQETQYF TGTGCCAGCAGCCAAGACCGAGGGGGGGGCAGACAAGAGACCCAGTACTTC
TRBJ1-5 TRBD1 NA TRBV18 CASSPGTGYQHF TGTGCCAGCTCACCAGGGACAGGATACCAGCATTTT
TRBJ1-4 NA NA TRBV5-6 CASSLAAIGNEKLFF TGTGCCAGCAGCTTGGCCGCCATCGGGAATGAAAAACTGTTTTTT
TRBJ1-1 TRBD1 NA TRBV6-2/TRBV6-3 CASSYPTHRGDTEAFF TGTGCCAGCAGTTACCCTACTCACAGGGGGGACACTGAAGCTTTCTTT